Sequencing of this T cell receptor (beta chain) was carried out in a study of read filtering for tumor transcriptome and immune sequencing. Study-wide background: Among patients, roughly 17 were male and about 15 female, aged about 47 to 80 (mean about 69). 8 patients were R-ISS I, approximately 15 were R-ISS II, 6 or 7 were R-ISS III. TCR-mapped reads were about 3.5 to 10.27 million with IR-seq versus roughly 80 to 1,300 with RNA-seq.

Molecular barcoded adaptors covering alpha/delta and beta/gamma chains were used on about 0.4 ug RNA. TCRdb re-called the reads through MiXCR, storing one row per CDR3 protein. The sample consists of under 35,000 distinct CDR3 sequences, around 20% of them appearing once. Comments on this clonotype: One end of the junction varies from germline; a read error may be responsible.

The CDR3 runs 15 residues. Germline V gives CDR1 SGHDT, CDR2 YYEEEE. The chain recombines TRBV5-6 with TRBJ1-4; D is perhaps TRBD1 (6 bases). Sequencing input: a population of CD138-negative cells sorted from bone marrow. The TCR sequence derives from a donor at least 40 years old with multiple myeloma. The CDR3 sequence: CASGLFGGGYEKLFF. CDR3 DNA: TGTGCCAGCGGCTTGTTTGGAGGGGGGTACGAAAAACTGTTTTTT.